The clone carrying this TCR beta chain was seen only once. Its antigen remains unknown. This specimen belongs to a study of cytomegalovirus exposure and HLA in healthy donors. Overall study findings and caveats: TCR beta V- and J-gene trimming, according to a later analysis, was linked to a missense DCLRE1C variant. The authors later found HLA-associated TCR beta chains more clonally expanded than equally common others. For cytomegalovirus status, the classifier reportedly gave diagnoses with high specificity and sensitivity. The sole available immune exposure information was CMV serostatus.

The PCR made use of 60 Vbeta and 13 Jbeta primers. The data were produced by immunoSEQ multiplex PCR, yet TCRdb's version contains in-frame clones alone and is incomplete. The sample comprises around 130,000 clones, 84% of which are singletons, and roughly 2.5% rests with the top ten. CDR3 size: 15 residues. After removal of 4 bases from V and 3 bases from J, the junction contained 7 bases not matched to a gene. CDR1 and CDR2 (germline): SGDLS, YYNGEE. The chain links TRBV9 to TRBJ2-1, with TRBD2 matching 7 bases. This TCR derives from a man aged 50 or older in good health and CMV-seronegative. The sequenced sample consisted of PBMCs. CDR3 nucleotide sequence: TGTGCCAGCAGCCCGAGCGGGAACCTCTACAATGAGCAGTTCTTC. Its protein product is CASSPSGNLYNEQFF.